This T cell receptor (beta chain) was sequenced during a study of CD8+ T cells in alopecia areata. As for the study in general: In an open-label trial, patients got 5 to 10 mg tofacitinib twice daily.

This clone was found a few times. Antigen unknown. Findings of the study overall: Unlike in mice, where it was clearer, TCR sharing across patients was less clear, possibly HLA-related. Scalp specimens additionally yield sequences from normal skin's resident alphabeta T cells.

The authors extracted RNA and reverse transcribed it into cDNA as the sequencing template. Only in-frame clones appear in the TCRdb table, and some are missing; sequencing was by immunoSEQ multiplex PCR. This sample has more than 110,000 clones, with nearly 55% found just once. Described treatment: oral pan-JAK inhibitor, 5-10 mg twice daily. The CDR3 length is 13 residues. V was trimmed by 3 bases and J by 3 bases, leaving 8 bases between them. In germline, CDR1 is SGHTA, CDR2 FQGTGA. The sample here was CD8+ T cells sorted from blood, taken at week 4, from a patient treated with tofacitinib. This chain uses TRBV7-3 with TRBJ1-1; possible D gene TRBD1, 5 bases. This TCR was recovered from a human donor with alopecia areata. DNA for the CDR3: TGTGCCAGCAGCTTGATAGGGGACACTGAAGCTTTCTTT. It specifies CASSLIGDTEAFF.